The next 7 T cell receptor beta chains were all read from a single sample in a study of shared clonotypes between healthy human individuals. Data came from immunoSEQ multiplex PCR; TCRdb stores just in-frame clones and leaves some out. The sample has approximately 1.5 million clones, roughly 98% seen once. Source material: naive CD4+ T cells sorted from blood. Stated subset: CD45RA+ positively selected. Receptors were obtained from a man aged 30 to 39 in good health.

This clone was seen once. The CDR3, as DNA: TGTGCCAGCACAGGCCTTTTGTACGAGCAGTACTTC. Translation gives CASTGLLYEQYF. The rearrangement links TRBV28 to TRBJ2-7; D unresolved. The germline V gene encodes CDR1 MDHEN and CDR2 SYDVKM. The CDR3 is made up of 12 amino acids. The ends were cut back, 7 bases at V and 4 bases at J, with 11 bases in the middle.

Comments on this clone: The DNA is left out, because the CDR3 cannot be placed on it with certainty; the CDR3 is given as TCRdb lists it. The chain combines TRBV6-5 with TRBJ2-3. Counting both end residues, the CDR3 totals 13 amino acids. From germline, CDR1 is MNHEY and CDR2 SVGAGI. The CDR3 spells CASTSGVWDTQYF.

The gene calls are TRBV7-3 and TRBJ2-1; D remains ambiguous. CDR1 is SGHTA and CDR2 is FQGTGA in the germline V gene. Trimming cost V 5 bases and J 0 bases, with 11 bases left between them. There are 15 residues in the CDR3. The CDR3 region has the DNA TGTGCCAGCAGCGTAGACTTGAGCTCCTACAATGAGCAGTTCTTC. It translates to CASSVDLSSYNEQFF.

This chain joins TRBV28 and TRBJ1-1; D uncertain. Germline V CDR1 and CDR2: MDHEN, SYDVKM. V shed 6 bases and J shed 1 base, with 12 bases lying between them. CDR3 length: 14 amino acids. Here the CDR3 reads CASSPWERNTEAFF. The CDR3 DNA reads TGTGCCAGCAGCCCCTGGGAACGGAACACTGAAGCTTTCTTT.

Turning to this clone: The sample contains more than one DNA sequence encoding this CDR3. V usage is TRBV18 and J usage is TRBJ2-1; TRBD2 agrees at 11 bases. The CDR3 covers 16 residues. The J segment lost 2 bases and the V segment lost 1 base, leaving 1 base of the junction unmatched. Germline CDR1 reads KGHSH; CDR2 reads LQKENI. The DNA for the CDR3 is TGTGCCAGCTCACCACTTAGCGGGAGGGCCTACAATGAGCAGTTCTTC. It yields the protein CASSPLSGRAYNEQFF.

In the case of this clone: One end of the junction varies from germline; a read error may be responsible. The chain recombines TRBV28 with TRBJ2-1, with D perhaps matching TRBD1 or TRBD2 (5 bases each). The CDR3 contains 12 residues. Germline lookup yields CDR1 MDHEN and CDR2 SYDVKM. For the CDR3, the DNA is TGTGCCAGCAGTTTAATCGGGGCGAGGCCGATCTTC. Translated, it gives CASSLIGARPIF.

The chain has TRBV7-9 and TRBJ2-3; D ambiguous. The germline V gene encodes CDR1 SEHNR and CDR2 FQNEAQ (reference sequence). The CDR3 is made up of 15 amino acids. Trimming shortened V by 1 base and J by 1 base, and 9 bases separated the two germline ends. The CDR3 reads CASSLGHRGTDTQYF. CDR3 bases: TGTGCCAGCAGCTTAGGCCATAGAGGCACAGATACGCAGTATTTT.